This T cell receptor beta chain emerged from a study of memory CD4+ T cells and cytomegalovirus serostatus. Single viable CD3+CD4+CD8-CD45RO+ cells were sorted as the memory CD4+ T cells. CMV serostatus came from serum IgG against pp150, pp28, p38, p52. CD4+ T cells were isolated by positive magnetic selection. CDR1 is SGHNT and CDR2 is YENEEA in the germline V gene. V lost 1 base, J lost 2 bases, and 15 bases lay in between. The CDR3 covers 17 residues. To note about this clone: The antigen is undetermined.

Whole-study findings and limits: Median bootstrapped AUC for CMV status was about 0.94 originally, 0.9 to 0.93 US-trained. Suggested: most of the CMV-linked TCR signature lies in CD4+ memory cells.

The method was immunoSEQ multiplex PCR; TCRdb's version includes in-frame clones alone and lacks a portion of them. The sample holds 55,000 to 65,000 clones; about 81% are singletons and the top ten take roughly 1%. The chain uses TRBV11-3 and TRBJ2-1; D possibly corresponds to TRBD2 (7 bases). The sequence was obtained from an adult in good health and CMV-seronegative. Input material: memory CD4+ T cells from blood. The CDR3 spells CASSLGGQRDPYNEQFF. For the CDR3, the DNA is TGTGCCAGCAGCTTAGGGGGGCAGCGGGATCCCTACAATGAGCAGTTCTTC.